One and the same sample provided the 29 T cell receptor beta chains below, sequenced in a study of post-analysis software for immune sequencing data. Sequencing libraries made from TCR beta cDNA carried unique molecular identifiers. Each CDR3 protein gets one entry after TCRdb re-called the PCR reads with MiXCR. The sample carries some 690,000 distinct CDR3 sequences, about 27% recorded once. Points from the study as a whole: In patients, roughly 5 TRBV segments were more frequent than in controls, with TRBV5-6, TRBV5-1 and TRBV20-1 among them.

Which antigens these TCRs recognize remains unknown. Source material: blood. The receptors originated from a girl aged 10 to 17 with multiple sclerosis.

This clonotype showed up just a few times. The rearrangement links TRBV11-1 to TRBJ1-1, with 9 bases lining up with TRBD1. The ends lost 5 bases at V and 1 base at J; junction bases unmatched: 5. Germline V gene sequence: CDR1 SGHAT, CDR2 FQDESV (reference sequence). This CDR3 is built from 15 residues. The CDR3 is CASSLTTGGNTEAFF. CDR3 DNA sequence: TGTGCCAGCAGCCTTACGACAGGGGGGAACACTGAAGCTTTCTTT. Based on the CDR3 plus reference TRBV11-1 and TRBJ1-1, the full variable domain is EAEVAQSPRYKITEKSQAVAFWCDPISGHATLYWYRQILGQGPELLVQFQDESVVDDSQLPKDRFSAERLKGVDSTLKIQPAELGDSAMYLCASSLTTGGNTEAFFGQGTRLTVV.

The V call is TRBV20-1, the J call TRBJ1-5, with 10 bases aligning to TRBD1. V trimming: 0 bases; J trimming: 10 bases; junction bases outside the gene matches: 6. This CDR3 spans 14 amino acids. From germline, CDR1 is DFQATT and CDR2 SNEGSKA (reference sequence). CDR3: CSARDGQGVDPQHF. The CDR3 nucleotides are TGCAGTGCTAGAGATGGACAGGGGGTTGATCCCCAGCATTTT.

J is TRBJ2-3 and V is TRBV6-5; the match to TRBD2 covers 11 bases. The CDR3 covers 15 residues. Germline-derived CDR1 and CDR2 are MNHEY and SVGAGI. The V segment lost 2 bases and the J segment 5 bases; nucleotides outside the gene matches: 3. The CDR3 coding sequence is TGTGCCAGCAGTTACACTAGCGGGAGTCAAGATACGCAGTATTTT. It yields the protein CASSYTSGSQDTQYF.

This clonotype was recorded a few times. The V and J genes are TRBV28 and TRBJ2-1; 11 nucleotides align to TRBD2. The CDR3 length is 17 residues. In germline, CDR1 is MDHEN, CDR2 SYDVKM. With 3 bases clipped from V and 0 bases from J, the junction kept 4 bases outside the gene matches. The CDR3 protein is CASSLPSGGSSYNEQFF. CDR3 in DNA: TGTGCCAGCAGTTTGCCTAGCGGGGGGAGCTCCTACAATGAGCAGTTCTTC. The full variable domain, with the rest looked up from reference TRBV28 and TRBJ2-1, is DVKVTQSSRYLVKRTGEKVFLECVQDMDHENMFWYRQDPGLGLRLIYFSYDVKMKEKGDIPEGYSVSREKKERFSLILESASTNQTSMYLCASSLPSGGSSYNEQFFGPGTRLTVL.

The chain links TRBV7-2 to TRBJ1-2; 7 bases are shared with TRBD1. This CDR3 region has 14 residues. The ends lost 3 bases at V and 3 bases at J; junction bases unmatched: 4. Germline assignment: CDR1 SGHTA and CDR2 FQGNSA. The DNA of the CDR3 is TGTGCCAGCAGCTTCCCAGGGGGGGACTATGGCTACACCTTC. As protein: CASSFPGGDYGYTF. The full variable domain, rest sourced from reference TRBV7-2 and TRBJ1-2, is GAGVSQSPSNKVTEKGKDVELRCDPISGHTALYWYRQSLGQGLEFLIYFQGNSAPDKSGLPSDRFSAERTGGSVSTLTIQRTQQEDSAVYLCASSFPGGDYGYTFGSGTRLTVV.

This clonotype was counted many times. The J gene is TRBJ2-1, the V gene TRBV27; D is unresolved. The V gene lost 3 bases and the J gene lost 2 bases, with 2 bases spanning the gap. Germline V gene data show CDR1 as MNHEY and CDR2 as SMNVEV (reference sequence). This CDR3 is built from 12 residues. The CDR3 loop reads CASSFTYNEQFF. CDR3 nucleotide sequence: TGTGCCAGCAGTTTCACCTACAATGAGCAGTTCTTC.

This chain connects TRBV11-2 to TRBJ2-3, with D tentatively TRBD1 (6 bases). Germline values: CDR1 SGHAT, CDR2 FQNNGV. Deletions cut 0 bases from V and 2 bases from J, with 12 bases between. This CDR3 region has 16 residues. CDR3 residues: CASSLEQGGVTDTQYF. In DNA, the CDR3 is TGTGCCAGCAGCTTAGAACAGGGTGGAGTCACAGATACGCAGTATTTT. The whole variable domain, filled in from reference TRBV11-2 and TRBJ2-3, reads EAGVAQSPRYKIIEKRQSVAFWCNPISGHATLYWYQQILGQGPKLLIQFQNNGVVDDSQLPKDRFSAERLKGVDSTLKIQPAKLEDSAVYLCASSLEQGGVTDTQYFGPGTRLTVL.

This clonotype was detected only a few times. The chain recombines TRBV10-3 with TRBJ2-1, with 9 positions matching TRBD1. This CDR3 region has 12 residues. The J segment lost 9 bases and the V segment lost 7 bases, leaving 4 bases of the junction unmatched. Looked up from germline, CDR1 is ENHRY and CDR2 is SYGVKD. The DNA for the CDR3 is TGTGCCATCAAACAGGGGGCCGGTGAGCAGTTCTTC. Translated, it gives CAIKQGAGEQFF.

This clonotype was observed a few times. The rearrangement joins TRBV4-2 to TRBJ2-1; 10 positions agree with TRBD2. The CDR3 is made up of 15 amino acids. CDR1 is LGHNA, CDR2 YNFKEQ, per germline. Unmatched junction bases numbered 4, after V lost 2 bases and J lost 6 bases. CDR3 DNA: TGTGCCAGCAGCCAAAGCGGGGGGGCTGTCAATGAGCAGTTCTTC. Protein: CASSQSGGAVNEQFF.

This clonotype has more than one count but fewer than ten. The chain is built from TRBV20-1 and TRBJ2-7, with a possible D match to TRBD2 (6 bases). This CDR3 has 14 amino acids. Germline loops: CDR1 DFQATT, CDR2 SNEGSKA (reference sequence). Between the trimmed V and J ends, which lost 6 bases and 5 bases, there was a span of 20 bases. CDR3 in amino acids: CSAFVEGRGNEQYF. For the CDR3, the DNA is TGCAGTGCCTTTGTGGAGGGCCGTGGGAACGAGCAGTACTTC.

This clonotype was recorded a few times. The V gene is TRBV7-8, the J gene TRBJ2-3, with TRBD1 matching 9 bases. The CDR3 spans 14 residues. Per the germline V gene, CDR1 is SGHVS and CDR2 is FQNEAQ. Trimming took 5 bases from V and 7 from J; bases not matched to a gene: 7. The CDR3 sequence: CASSRDRVMNTQYF. DNA for the CDR3: TGTGCCAGCAGCAGGGACAGGGTGATGAATACGCAGTATTTT.

The chain is built from TRBV4-1 and TRBJ1-1; tentative D call: TRBD1 (5 bases). Germline values: CDR1 MGHRA, CDR2 YSYEKL. The CDR3 covers 14 residues. V was shortened by 0 bases and J by 10 bases, with 15 bases between the two germline ends. CDR3 in amino acids: CASSQDRDPRRAFF. The CDR3 DNA is TGCGCCAGCAGCCAAGACAGGGACCCTAGGAGAGCTTTCTTT.

In regard to this clonotype: The junction departs from the called germline gene at one end, perhaps through a read error. The gene calls are TRBV20-1 and TRBJ1-5; tentative D call: TRBD1 (5 bases). The CDR3 consists of 14 residues. Germline lookup yields CDR1 DFQATT and CDR2 SNEGSKA (reference sequence). The CDR3 DNA sequence: TGCAGTGCGAGAGTGGGGGATAGTGGTCAGCCCCAGCATTTT. It specifies CSARVGDSGQPQHF.

This clonotype was seen only once. The V call is TRBV3-1, the J call TRBJ2-1, with TRBD2 matching over 10 bases. J lost 8 bases, V lost 0 bases, and 13 bases had no gene match. The V gene's germline CDR1 is LGHDT and CDR2 YNNKEL (reference sequence). The CDR3 has 18 residues. In DNA, the CDR3 is TGTGCCAGCAGCCAAGATGGTCCCGGACTAGCGGCGAGGGATGAGCAGTTCTTC. Protein: CASSQDGPGLAARDEQFF.

About this clonotype: At one of its ends the junction is not consistent with the germline gene, which may arise from a read error. V and J are TRBV6-6 and TRBJ1-5, with 9 bases lining up with TRBD1. The length of the CDR3 is 17 residues. Germline V gene sequence: CDR1 MNHNY, CDR2 SVGAGI (reference sequence). CDR3 nucleotide sequence: TGTGCCAGCAGTCACCCCGGGACAGGGCTCGGCAATCAGTCCCAGCATTTT. Residues: CASSHPGTGLGNQSQHF.

J is TRBJ1-2 and V is TRBV10-3; 8 bases map to TRBD1. V lost 6 bases and J lost 7; bases outside the gene matches: 13. The germline gives CDR1 ENHRY, CDR2 SYGVKD. This CDR3 contains 15 residues. CDR3 in amino acids: CAISTEQGGFGGYTF. The CDR3 nucleotides are TGTGCCATCAGCACGGAACAGGGGGGTTTCGGTGGCTACACCTTC.

CDR3 in DNA: TGTGCCAGCAGCAACTCACAGGGAAAGCAGTACTTC. Its protein is CASSNSQGKQYF. The chain links TRBV5-5 to TRBJ2-7; D is possibly TRBD1 (6 bases). Germline V gene sequence: CDR1 SGHKS, CDR2 YYEKEE (reference sequence). Trimming took 4 bases from V and 8 from J, leaving 13 bases between them. The CDR3 is 12 amino acids. The full variable domain, in which reference TRBV5-5 and TRBJ2-7 provide the parts outside the CDR3, is DAGVTQSPTHLIKTRGQQVTLRCSPISGHKSVSWYQQVLGQGPQFIFQYYEKEERGRGNFPDRFSARQFPNYSSELNVNALLLGDSALYLCASSNSQGKQYFGPGTRLTVT.

This clonotype has a handful of counts. The V call is TRBV9, the J call TRBJ1-2, with 7 nucleotides matching TRBD1. With 3 bases clipped from V and 5 bases from J, the junction kept 10 bases outside the gene matches. Germline lookup yields CDR1 SGDLS and CDR2 YYNGEE. This CDR3 contains 15 residues. The CDR3 coding sequence is TGTGCCAGCAGCGCATCTCACCCGGGACAGTATGGCTACACCTTC. This sequence encodes CASSASHPGQYGYTF.

The CDR3 here is CATSHRDRPREQYF. CDR3 nucleotides: TGTGCCACCAGTCACCGGGACAGACCTCGCGAGCAGTACTTC. This chain uses TRBV24-1 with TRBJ2-7, with 7 bases fitting TRBD1. CDR3 length: 14 residues. Per germline, CDR1 KGHDR and CDR2 SFDVKD. With V trimmed by 6 bases and J by 6 bases, 10 bases remained unmatched.

This clonotype was picked up a small number of times. The junction shows a germline mismatch at one end, possibly a read error. The genes are TRBV4-1 and TRBJ1-1; 7 bases map to TRBD1. Germline V gene lookup returns CDR1 MGHRA and CDR2 YSYEKL. CDR3 length: 13 residues. The CDR3 loop is CASSHPGGTEAFF. The CDR3 coding sequence is TGTGCCAGCAGTCACCCAGGGGGCACTGAAGCTTTCTTT.

A note on this clonotype: A much more abundant neighbour one base away suggests this may be a read error. This sequence joins TRBV7-2 and TRBJ2-3; 7 nucleotides align to TRBD2. The germline CDR1 and CDR2 sequences are SGHTA and FQGNSA. J was trimmed by 5 bases and V by 5 bases; bases with no gene match: 10. The CDR3 contains 15 residues. In nucleotides, the CDR3 is TGTGCCAGCAGCCCAATAGCGGGCCGGGTAGATACGCAGTATTTT. Its protein is CASSPIAGRVDTQYF.

The rearrangement uses TRBV20-1 and TRBJ2-3, with a tentative D call TRBD2 (5 bases). Trimming left V 3 bases short and J 2 bases short, with 21 bases between. CDR1 DFQATT and CDR2 SNEGSKA come from the germline V gene (reference sequence). This CDR3 contains 17 residues. The CDR3 spells CSASRASTGADTDTQYF. The DNA of the CDR3 is TGCAGTGCTAGCCGGGCCTCGACCGGAGCGGACACAGATACGCAGTATTTT.

The table lists this clonotype with a few counts. V gene TRBV7-9 combines with J gene TRBJ2-7; D possibly corresponds to TRBD1 (6 bases). CDR3 length: 15 amino acids. V lost 1 base and J 3 bases, leaving 13 bases between the germline ends. Looked up from germline, CDR1 is SEHNR and CDR2 is FQNEAQ (reference sequence). In DNA form, the CDR3 reads TGTGCCAGCAGCTTAGTGAGGACAGAAGACTACGAGCAGTACTTC. It translates to CASSLVRTEDYEQYF.

V gene TRBV7-7 combines with J gene TRBJ2-5; 8 nucleotides match TRBD2. Unmatched junction bases numbered 8, after V lost 4 bases and J lost 4 bases. The CDR3 totals 15 residues. Germline CDR1 is SSHAT and CDR2 is FNYEAQ (reference sequence). The CDR3 protein is CASSYTAGVGETQYF. Here the CDR3 DNA reads TGTGCCAGCAGCTACACAGCGGGAGTTGGAGAGACCCAGTACTTC.

The chain employs TRBV7-2 and TRBJ1-5, with D maybe TRBD1 (5 bases). CDR3 length: 13 amino acids. From germline, CDR1 is SGHTA and CDR2 FQGNSA. V was trimmed by 5 bases and J by 5 bases, leaving 10 bases between them. CDR3 sequence (DNA): TGTGCCAGCAGCGCCAGGGCTGATCAGCCCCAGCATTTT. Encoded protein: CASSARADQPQHF.

This clonotype has just a few counts. J is TRBJ2-3 and V is TRBV6-5; D tentatively reads TRBD1 or TRBD2 (6 bases each). Trimming stripped 7 bases from V and 7 bases from J, with 24 bases between. CDR3 size: 16 residues. Germline-derived CDR1 and CDR2 are MNHEY and SVGAGI. CDR3 coding DNA: TGTGCCAGCACCACCGCCGGGACACCGGGGGCCCATACGCAGTATTTT. Translated: CASTTAGTPGAHTQYF.

This clonotype was recorded once. The CDR3 DNA sequence: TGTGCCAGCAGCCAAGGTTGGCAGAAGCAGTTCTTC. Translated: CASSQGWQKQFF. The chain couples TRBV3-1 to TRBJ2-1; no clear D gene. This CDR3 has 12 amino acids. Per germline, CDR1 LGHDT and CDR2 YNNKEL (reference sequence). The V end was cut by 1 base, the J end by 11 bases, with 9 bases between.

This clonotype came up a few times. V gene TRBV6-5 combines with J gene TRBJ1-4; 11 nucleotides line up with TRBD1. The germline V gene encodes CDR1 MNHEY and CDR2 SVGAGI. The CDR3 sequence is 14 residues long. V shed 6 bases, J shed 4 bases, and the junction held 1 base outside the gene matches. DNA for the CDR3: TGTGCCAGCAGGGACAGGGGGCTTAATGAAAAACTGTTTTTT. Its protein is CASRDRGLNEKLFF.

The J gene is TRBJ1-1, the V gene TRBV12-3 or TRBV12-4; D call uncertain. This CDR3 is 14 amino acids long. V lost 6 bases and J 2 bases, leaving 13 bases between the germline ends. For the CDR3, the DNA is TGTGCCAGCAGCCCCCGGGTACGCAACACTGAAGCTTTCTTT. Translated, it gives CASSPRVRNTEAFF.